What follows is one T cell receptor (beta chain) and its context. Its antigen is currently unknown. CDR1 MDHEN and CDR2 SYDVKM come from the germline V gene. The CDR3 sequence is 15 residues long. The trim removed 2 bases at V and 5 bases at J, leaving 3 bases unmatched. These data come from a study of OX40 agonist ivuxolimab in advanced cancers. On the study more broadly: Recorded diagnoses for dose-escalation patients were hepatocellular carcinoma, melanoma, renal cell or head and neck cancer.

Findings of the study overall: Mean expanded clone counts were higher in CD8+ than CD4+ T cells. Antigen specificity remained undetermined for the expanded peripheral T cells.

Only in-frame clones appear in the TCRdb table, and some are missing; sequencing was by immunoSEQ multiplex PCR. The profile shows about 78,000 clones, about four fifths of them singletons. The sequence was obtained from an adult with an advanced solid tumor such as melanoma, head and neck, liver or kidney cancer. The V and J genes are TRBV28 and TRBJ2-2, with TRBD2 matching over 9 bases. The specimen was CD4+ or CD8+ T cells sorted from blood, collected in a trial of the OX40 agonist ivuxolimab. The CDR3 nucleotides are TGTGCCAGCAGTTTAGGCGGGGGGGATACCGGGGAGCTGTTTTTT. It is translated as CASSLGGGDTGELFF.